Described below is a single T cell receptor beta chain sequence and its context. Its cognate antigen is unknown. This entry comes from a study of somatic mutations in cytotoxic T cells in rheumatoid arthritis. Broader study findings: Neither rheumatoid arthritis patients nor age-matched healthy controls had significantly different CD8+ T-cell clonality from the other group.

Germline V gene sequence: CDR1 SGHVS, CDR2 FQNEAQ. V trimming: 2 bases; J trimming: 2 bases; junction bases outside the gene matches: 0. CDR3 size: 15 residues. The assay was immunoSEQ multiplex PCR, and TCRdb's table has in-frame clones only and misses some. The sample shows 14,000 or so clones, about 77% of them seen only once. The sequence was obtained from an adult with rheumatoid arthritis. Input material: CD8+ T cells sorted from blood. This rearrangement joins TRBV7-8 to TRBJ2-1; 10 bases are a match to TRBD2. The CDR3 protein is CASSLLAGAYNEQFF. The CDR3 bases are TGTGCCAGCAGCTTACTAGCGGGAGCCTACAATGAGCAGTTCTTC.